This TCR beta chain was found in a study of stem cell transplantation in POMP-related autoinflammatory disease. Trimming shortened V by 0 bases and J by 2 bases, and 20 bases separated the two germline ends. CDR3 length equals 19 residues. Germline V gene lookup returns CDR1 LNHNV and CDR2 YYDKDF (reference sequence). This clone was observed once. Assay used: immunoSEQ multiplex PCR; TCRdb lists only in-frame clones, some missing. The table has some 69,000 clones, under 95% seen once. This clonotype originated in a human patient with POMP-related autoinflammation and immune dysregulation (PRAID). Some T cells may have come from the graft donor. The V and J genes are TRBV15 and TRBJ1-5; tentatively, D is TRBD1 (5 bases). Here the sequenced sample was CD4+ T cells from PBMCs, taken after stem cell transplantation. The CDR3 reads CATSRDRQGEHYGNQPQHF. The CDR3 DNA sequence: TGTGCCACCAGCAGAGATCGTCAGGGTGAGCATTATGGCAATCAGCCCCAGCATTTT.